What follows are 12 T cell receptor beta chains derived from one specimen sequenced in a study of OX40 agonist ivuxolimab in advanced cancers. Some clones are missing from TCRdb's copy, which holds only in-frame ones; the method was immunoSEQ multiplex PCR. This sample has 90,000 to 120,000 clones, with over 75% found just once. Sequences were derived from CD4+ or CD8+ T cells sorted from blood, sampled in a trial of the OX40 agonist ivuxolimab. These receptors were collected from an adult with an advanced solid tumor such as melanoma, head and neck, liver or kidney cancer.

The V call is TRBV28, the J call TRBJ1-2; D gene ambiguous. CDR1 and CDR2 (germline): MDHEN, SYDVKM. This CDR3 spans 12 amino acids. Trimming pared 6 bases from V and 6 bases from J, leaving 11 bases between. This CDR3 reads CASSKYTDGYTF. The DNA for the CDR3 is TGTGCCAGCAGCAAATACACAGATGGCTACACCTTC.

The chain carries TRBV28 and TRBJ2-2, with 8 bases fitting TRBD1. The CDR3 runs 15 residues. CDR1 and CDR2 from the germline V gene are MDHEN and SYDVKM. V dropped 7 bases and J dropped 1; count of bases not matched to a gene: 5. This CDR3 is CASMTGTGNTGELFF. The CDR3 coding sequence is TGTGCCAGCATGACCGGGACAGGGAACACCGGGGAGCTGTTTTTT.

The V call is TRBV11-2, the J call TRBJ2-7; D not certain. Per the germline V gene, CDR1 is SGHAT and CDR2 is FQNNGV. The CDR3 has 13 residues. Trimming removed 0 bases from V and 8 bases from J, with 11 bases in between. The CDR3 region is CASSLDRSRKQYF. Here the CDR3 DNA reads TGTGCCAGCAGCTTAGATCGAAGTCGGAAGCAGTACTTC.

The CDR3 region has the DNA TGCGCCAGCAGCTTGGAGGCGTTGACAAACATTCAGTACTTC. Translation: CASSLEALTNIQYF. The chain links TRBV5-1 to TRBJ2-4, with D unclear. V was trimmed by 0 bases and J by 6 bases, leaving 10 bases between them. Germline-derived CDR1 and CDR2 are SGHRS and YFSETQ. The CDR3 has 14 amino acids.

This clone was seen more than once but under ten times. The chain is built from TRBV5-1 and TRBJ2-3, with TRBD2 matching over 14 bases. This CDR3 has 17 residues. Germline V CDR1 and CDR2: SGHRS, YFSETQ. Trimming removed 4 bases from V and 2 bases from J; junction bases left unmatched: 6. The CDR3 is CASSLGLAGGNTDTQYF. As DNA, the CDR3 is TGCGCCAGCAGCCTCGGACTAGCGGGGGGAAACACAGATACGCAGTATTTT.

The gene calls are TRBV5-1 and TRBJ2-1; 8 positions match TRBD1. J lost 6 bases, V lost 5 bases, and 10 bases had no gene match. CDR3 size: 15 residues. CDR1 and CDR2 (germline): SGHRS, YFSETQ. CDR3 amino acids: CASSLQGGVGNEQFF. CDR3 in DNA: TGCGCCAGCAGTTTACAGGGGGGTGTGGGCAATGAGCAGTTCTTC.

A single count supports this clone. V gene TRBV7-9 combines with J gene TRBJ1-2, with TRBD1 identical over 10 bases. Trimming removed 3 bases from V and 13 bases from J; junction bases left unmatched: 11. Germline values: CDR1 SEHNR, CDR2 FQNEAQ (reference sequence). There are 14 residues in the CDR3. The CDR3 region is CASSFGRDRGKGTF. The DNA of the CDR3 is TGTGCCAGCAGCTTTGGGAGGGACAGGGGAAAGGGCACCTTC. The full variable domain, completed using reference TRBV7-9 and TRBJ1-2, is DTGVSQNPRHKITKRGQNVTFRCDPISEHNRLYWYRQTLGQGPEFLTYFQNEAQLEKSRLLSDRFSAERPKGSFSTLEIQRTEQGDSAMYLCASSFGRDRGKGTFGSGTRLTVV.

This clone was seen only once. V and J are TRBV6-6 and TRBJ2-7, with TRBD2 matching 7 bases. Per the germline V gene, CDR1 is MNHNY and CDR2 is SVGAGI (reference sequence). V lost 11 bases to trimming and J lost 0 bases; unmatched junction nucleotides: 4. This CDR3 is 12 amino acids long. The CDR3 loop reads CAAGVSSYEQYF. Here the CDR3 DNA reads TGTGCCGCGGGGGTGAGCTCCTACGAGCAGTACTTC.

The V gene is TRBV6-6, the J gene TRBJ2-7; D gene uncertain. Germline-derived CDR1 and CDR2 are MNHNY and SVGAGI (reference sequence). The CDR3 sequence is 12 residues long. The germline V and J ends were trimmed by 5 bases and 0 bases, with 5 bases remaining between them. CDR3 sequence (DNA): TGTGCCAGCAGTCCCAGCTCCTACGAGCAGTACTTC. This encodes CASSPSSYEQYF.

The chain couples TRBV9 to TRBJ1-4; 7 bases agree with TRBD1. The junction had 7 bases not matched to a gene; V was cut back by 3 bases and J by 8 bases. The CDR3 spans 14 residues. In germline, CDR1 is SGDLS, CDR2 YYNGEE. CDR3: CASSGNPRGEKLFF. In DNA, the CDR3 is TGTGCCAGCAGCGGGAACCCCAGGGGGGAAAAACTGTTTTTT.

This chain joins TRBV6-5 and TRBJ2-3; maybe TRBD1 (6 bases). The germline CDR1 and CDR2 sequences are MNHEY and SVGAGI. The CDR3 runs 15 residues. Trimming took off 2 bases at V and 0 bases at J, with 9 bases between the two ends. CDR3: CASSYDRTSTDTQYF. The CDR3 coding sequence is TGTGCCAGCAGTTACGACAGGACTAGCACAGATACGCAGTATTTT.

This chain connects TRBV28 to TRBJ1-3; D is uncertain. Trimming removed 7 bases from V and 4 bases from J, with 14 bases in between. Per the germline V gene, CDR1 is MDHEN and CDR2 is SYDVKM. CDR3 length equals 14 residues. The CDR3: CASTRTSTGNTIYF. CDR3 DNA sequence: TGTGCCAGCACCCGTACCTCGACCGGAAACACCATATATTTT.